This is a list of T cell receptor beta chains from one sample in a study of T cell responses to AZD1222 COVID-19 vaccine. The method was immunoSEQ multiplex PCR; TCRdb's version includes in-frame clones alone and lacks a portion of them. The sample consists of roughly 77,000 clones, more than 90% of them appearing once. This sample comprised peripheral blood, obtained on day 0 of AZD1222 vaccination. The receptor source for this set is an adult in good health. Both conserved end residues are part of each CDR3.

CDR3 length | J gene | V gene | CDR3 protein
13 | TRBJ2-2 | TRBV27 | CASSFVDSGELFF
14 | TRBJ2-7 | TRBV5-4 | CASSLARGPSEQYF
15 | TRBJ2-7 | TRBV4-3 | CASSQVVGPDYEQYF
16 | TRBJ1-6 | TRBV28 | CASSWAGTVGGSPLHF
15 | TRBJ2-7 | TRBV19 | CASSMGPGGPYEQYF
14 | TRBJ2-1 | TRBV9 | CASSVESVYNEQFF
14 | TRBJ1-5 | TRBV2 | CASNPALGNQPQHF
15 | TRBJ2-3 | TRBV7-9 | CASSLGRGNTDTQYF
18 | TRBJ1-4 | TRBV7-2 | CASSLGQGAVLTNEKLFF
15 | TRBJ2-1 | TRBV25-1 | CASMASGGAYNEQFF
17 | TRBJ2-5 | TRBV10-3 | CAISESGKRGAQETQYF
14 | TRBJ2-7 | TRBV3-1/TRBV3-2 | CASSPRDGAREQYF
12 | TRBJ2-1 | TRBV7-6 | CASSLADDEQFF
15 | TRBJ2-5 | TRBV4-3 | CASSPIWGARETQYF
13 | TRBJ2-2 | TRBV7-2 | CASSLARAGELFF
15 | TRBJ2-6 | TRBV7-2 | CASSLGGSGANVLTF
18 | TRBJ1-5 | TRBV6-2/TRBV6-3 | CASSVRLTGATNFQPQHF
16 | TRBJ2-2 | TRBV24-1 | CATSLGRGLLTGELFF
13 | TRBJ2-2 | TRBV5-1 | CASSLLTTGELFF
15 | TRBJ1-6 | TRBV9 | CASRSGDRGNSPLHF
17 | TRBJ2-5 | TRBV13 | CASSLRLAGGYSETQYF
13 | TRBJ1-2 | TRBV5-4 | CASSLGGRDGYTF
17 | TRBJ2-2 | TRBV5-1 | CASSPGIGLANTGELFF
12 | TRBJ2-5 | TRBV10-2 | CASSESRETQYF
15 | TRBJ2-4 | TRBV7-9 | CASSLGGLAGNIQYF
14 | TRBJ1-2 | TRBV7-9 | CASSPGGGNYGYTF
14 | TRBJ2-4 | TRBV3-1/TRBV3-2 | CASSHAIGENIQYF
19 | TRBJ2-1 | TRBV27 | CASSPRGGGALGRGDEQFF
12 | TRBJ1-1 | TRBV27 | CASSQGEGEAFF
16 | TRBJ1-5 | TRBV19 | CASSPGQGAYRQPQHF
14 | TRBJ1-3 | TRBV27 | CASSSDRSGNTIYF
12 | TRBJ1-2 | TRBV10-3 | CAITGQGSGYTF
14 | TRBJ2-7 | TRBV18 | CASSPPSGAYEQYF
16 | TRBJ2-1 | TRBV4-3 | CASSQGGSGAYNEQFF
16 | TRBJ1-2 | TRBV16 | CASSQSRVTMNYGYTF
14 | TRBJ2-5 | TRBV5-6 | CASLLRGVTETQYF
15 | TRBJ2-3 | TRBV30 | CAWSTRGGPGDTQYF
17 | TRBJ2-3 | TRBV10-3 | CAISDLAGPSGTDTQYF
16 | TRBJ1-1 | TRBV10-1 | CASSLARGKGSTEAFF
15 | TRBJ2-5 | TRBV14 | CASSQALNGQETQYF
14 | TRBJ2-1 | TRBV24-1 | CATSAQTGVDEQFF
13 | TRBJ2-3 | TRBV20-1 | CSASLKQGAGLYF
13 | TRBJ2-7 | TRBV10-3 | CAISRGNAYEQYF
14 | TRBJ1-5 | TRBV2 | CASSATGGNQPQHF
13 | TRBJ2-7 | TRBV1 | CTSEGGDSYEQYF
16 | TRBJ1-6 | TRBV19 | CASSIARGALSSPLHF
17 | TRBJ1-3 | TRBV5-6 | CASSLVDRAISGNTIYF
15 | TRBJ1-2 | TRBV7-2 | CASSVNRDATYGYTF
16 | TRBJ2-1 | TRBV7-2 | CASSFVSGTAYNEQFF
17 | TRBJ1-6 | TRBV18 | CASSPLSGSSYNSPLHF
13 | TRBJ1-1 | TRBV2 | CASTELEDTEAFF
15 | TRBJ1-2 | TRBV14 | CASSQDHRARGGYTF
17 | TRBJ2-1 | TRBV7-9 | CASSLTWGTSGNNEQFF
14 | TRBJ2-7 | TRBV3-1/TRBV3-2 | CASSQAGGAYEQYF
13 | TRBJ1-1 | TRBV7-9 | CASSLGQGAEAFF